The T cell receptor beta chain under discussion was sequenced for a study of siplizumab effects on memory and regulatory T cells. Study-wide results and caveats: Naive T cells were seen as more diverse than memory cells and as major alloresponse contributors. The authors could not assign a naive or memory phenotype to roughly 75-96% of proliferating CD4+ or CD8+ clones.

TCRdb keeps only in-frame clones here, not all; method: immunoSEQ multiplex PCR. The sample yields some 100,000 clones, about 91% seen once. Note on this clone: Antigen: not known.

Trimming left V 2 bases short and J 7 bases short, with 8 bases between. CDR3 size: 13 residues. CDR1 is KGHSH and CDR2 is LQKENI in the germline V gene. Input material: CD4+ T cells sorted from blood. The chain is built from TRBV18 and TRBJ2-2; TRBD1 is a possible D gene (5 bases). This receptor was obtained from a human donor in good health. CDR3 coding DNA: TGTGCCAGCTCACCATCAGGGATCGGGGAGCTGTTTTTT. Translated: CASSPSGIGELFF.